The sequence of this T cell receptor (beta chain) was determined in a study of human T cells and chemical hapten exposure. Overall study: Among samples, TCR yields varied mainly because of small differences in pooled library volume.

Authors' processing steps: Just over 95,000 TCRs per sample was the median, with a range of 23,224 to 690,600. TCRdb reanalysed the RACE reads using MiXCR and keeps one entry per CDR3 protein. These V and J calls originate from TCRdb's pipeline instead of the authors' own analysis. The data show about 130,000 distinct CDR3 sequences, with more than 7.5% seen just once and about 1.8% held by the top ten. Germline V gene lookup returns CDR1 SQVTM and CDR2 ANQGSEA. The length of the CDR3 is 15 residues. V was pared by 6 bases and J by 5 bases, with 9 bases of the junction left unmatched. Time point: healthy volunteer bleed at 2 weeks. The study extracted total RNA from unfractionated whole blood.

Sequenced: whole blood. The chain couples TRBV29-1 to TRBJ2-5, with 13 bases identical to TRBD2. The receptor's source is a male donor in good health. Some clones in this sample may be carry-over from other donors' samples. CDR3: CSVPLAGGPRETQYF. In DNA form, the CDR3 reads TGCAGCGTCCCACTAGCGGGAGGGCCGCGGGAGACCCAGTACTTC.